The 30 T cell receptor beta chains reported below all come from one sample, sequenced in a study of cytomegalovirus exposure and HLA in healthy donors. A multiplex PCR was run with 60 Vbeta primers and 13 Jbeta primers. Produced via immunoSEQ multiplex PCR; TCRdb's table is partial and in-frame only. The data include some 50,000 clones; the top ten clones carry approximately 1%. The sequencing sample was made of PBMCs. Receptors were obtained from a woman aged 40 to 55 in good health and CMV-seronegative.

The chain links TRBV6-1 to TRBJ2-2; the D gene is possibly TRBD2 (6 bases). The CDR3 loop spans 15 amino acids. The V end lost 3 bases, the J end lost 4 bases, and 12 bases lay between the germline ends. Per germline, CDR1 MNHNS and CDR2 SASEGT. The CDR3 sequence: CASSEGSGGTGELFF. Here the CDR3 DNA reads TGTGCCAGCAGTGAGGGTAGCGGAGGCACCGGGGAGCTGTTTTTT.

The chain recombines TRBV5-1 with TRBJ2-2, with D perhaps matching TRBD1 (6 bases). Trimming took off 2 bases at V and 7 bases at J, with 15 bases between the two ends. This CDR3 contains 15 residues. Germline CDR1 is SGHRS and CDR2 is YFSETQ. The CDR3 protein is CASSFTGNGIGELFF. The CDR3 bases are TGCGCCAGCAGCTTCACAGGGAATGGTATCGGGGAGCTGTTTTTT.

The chain carries TRBV6-5 and TRBJ2-7; D is possibly TRBD1 (6 bases). Germline loops: CDR1 MNHEY, CDR2 SVGAGI. Deletions cut 4 bases from V and 0 bases from J, with 16 bases between. The CDR3 spans 16 residues. The CDR3 region is CASSSLGQGSSYEQYF. The CDR3 DNA reads as TGTGCCAGCAGTTCCCTGGGCCAGGGGAGCTCCTACGAGCAGTACTTC.

CDR3 nucleotides: TGTGCCAGCAGTGAACGGCAGGGGAGCACTGAAGCTTTCTTT. Its translation is CASSERQGSTEAFF. The V gene is TRBV2, the J gene TRBJ1-1; weak D call: TRBD1 (6 bases). CDR3 length equals 14 residues. V was cut by 2 bases and J by 4 bases, with 11 bases left in between. Looked up from germline, CDR1 is SNHLY and CDR2 is FYNNEI.

This chain uses TRBV13 with TRBJ1-4, with D maybe TRBD1 (6 bases). CDR1 and CDR2 from the germline V gene are PRHDT and FYEKMQ (reference sequence). The CDR3 is 14 residues long. V dropped 1 base and J dropped 7 bases, with 10 bases sitting between them. The CDR3 sequence: CASSLDREGEKLFF. CDR3 nucleotides: TGTGCCAGCAGCTTAGACAGGGAGGGTGAAAAACTGTTTTTT.

V and J are TRBV28 and TRBJ2-7; TRBD1 aligns across 7 bases. From germline, CDR1 is MDHEN and CDR2 SYDVKM. The CDR3 is 15 residues long. The V gene end was trimmed by 5 bases and the J gene end by 5 bases; junction bases not matched to a gene: 12. CDR3 in DNA: TGTGCCAGCAGTCCGAACAGGGGATTTTTTCACGAGCAGTACTTC. Protein: CASSPNRGFFHEQYF.

CDR3 protein: CASTQVSGRENIQYF. CDR3 nucleotides: TGTGCCAGTACCCAGGTCAGCGGGAGAGAAAACATTCAGTACTTC. The chain has TRBV19 and TRBJ2-4; 8 bases align to TRBD2. The germline gives CDR1 LNHDA, CDR2 SQIVND (reference sequence). This CDR3 comprises 15 residues. With 7 bases clipped from V and 5 bases from J, the junction kept 10 bases outside the gene matches.

The V call is TRBV9, the J call TRBJ2-1; D is ambiguous. The V and J ends lost 1 base and 0 bases respectively, with 11 bases between them. The CDR3 totals 16 residues. Germline V gene sequence: CDR1 SGDLS, CDR2 YYNGEE. This chain's CDR3 is CASSVPSASSYNEQFF. The DNA of the CDR3 is TGTGCCAGCAGCGTACCAAGCGCTAGCTCCTACAATGAGCAGTTCTTC.

The rearrangement uses TRBV4-2 and TRBJ2-3; 9 nucleotides line up with TRBD2. With 0 bases clipped from V and 5 bases from J, the junction kept 9 bases outside the gene matches. CDR3 length equals 17 residues. The V gene's germline CDR1 is LGHNA and CDR2 YNFKEQ. The CDR3 reads CASSQDRGGRAGDTQYF. The CDR3 DNA sequence: TGTGCCAGCAGCCAAGATCGGGGCGGGAGGGCAGGAGATACGCAGTATTTT.

V gene TRBV4-2 combines with J gene TRBJ2-7; 10 bases fit TRBD2. The germline V gene has CDR1 LGHNA and CDR2 YNFKEQ. The CDR3 length is 16 residues. J lost 5 bases, V lost 1 base, and 8 bases had no gene match. CDR3: CASSQGAGLALDEQYF. The CDR3 DNA reads as TGTGCCAGCAGCCAAGGGGCGGGACTAGCGCTCGACGAGCAGTACTTC.

The rearrangement links TRBV7-9 to TRBJ2-1; TRBD2 aligns across 12 bases. Germline V gives CDR1 SEHNR, CDR2 FQNEAQ (reference sequence). The CDR3 sequence is 18 residues long. J was trimmed by 8 bases and V by 5 bases; bases with no gene match: 16. CDR3 protein: CASSRLAGDISRLHEQFF. In nucleotides, the CDR3 is TGTGCCAGCAGCCGACTAGCGGGAGATATATCTCGGTTGCATGAGCAGTTCTTC.

The chain has TRBV14 and TRBJ2-1, with 12 bases that match TRBD1. The J segment lost 7 bases and the V segment lost 3 bases, leaving 7 bases of the junction unmatched. The CDR3 runs 16 residues. Germline V gives CDR1 SGHDN, CDR2 FVKESK. The CDR3 DNA reads as TGTGCCAGCAGCCAGTTGGGACAGGGGGCCAGGAATGAGCAGTTCTTC. It translates to CASSQLGQGARNEQFF.

V usage is TRBV5-1 and J usage is TRBJ1-1; the match to TRBD1 covers 8 bases. Per germline, CDR1 SGHRS and CDR2 YFSETQ. The junction had 8 bases not matched to a gene; V was cut back by 4 bases and J by 6 bases. CDR3 length: 14 residues. CDR3 bases: TGCGCCAGCAGCCCGGACAGGGTTGACCCTGAAGCTTTCTTT. Its protein is CASSPDRVDPEAFF.

The chain employs TRBV30 and TRBJ2-7; no definite D call. This CDR3 has 16 residues. Per germline, CDR1 GTSNPN and CDR2 SVGIG (reference sequence). V gave up 0 bases and J gave up 2 bases, with 17 bases separating them. Here the CDR3 DNA reads TGTGCCTGGAGTGTACCGAGGAGCCTTACTACCTACGAGCAGTACTTC. It encodes CAWSVPRSLTTYEQYF.

The chain joins TRBV4-2 to TRBJ2-2, with 11 bases lining up with TRBD2. CDR3 length equals 19 residues. V lost 5 bases to trimming and J lost 3 bases; unmatched junction nucleotides: 14. Germline V gene lookup returns CDR1 LGHNA and CDR2 YNFKEQ. The CDR3 bases are TGTGCCAGCAGCTTACTTTTAGCGGGAGGGCCTGGGGACACCGGGGAGCTGTTTTTT. Translating gives CASSLLLAGGPGDTGELFF.

The CDR3: CASSLAFNRLYEQYF. The CDR3 bases are TGTGCCAGCAGCTTGGCCTTTAACCGGTTGTACGAGCAGTACTTC. The V and J genes are TRBV5-6 and TRBJ2-7; D not resolved. V was pared by 0 bases and J by 4 bases, with 14 bases between. The CDR3 runs 15 residues. CDR1 SGHDT and CDR2 YYEEEE come from the germline V gene.

The chain recombines TRBV29-1 with TRBJ2-7; D is possibly TRBD1 (6 bases). Trimming removed 4 bases from V and 4 bases from J, with 11 bases in between. The CDR3 consists of 12 residues. Germline-derived CDR1 and CDR2 are SQVTM and ANQGSEA. The CDR3 coding sequence is TGCAGCGTTGGGGACACCCTTTACGAGCAGTACTTC. Translated, it gives CSVGDTLYEQYF.

V and J are TRBV6-5 and TRBJ2-7; 7 positions match TRBD1. J gave up 3 bases and V 6 bases, and 11 bases lay outside the gene matches. CDR3 length equals 15 residues. The germline CDR1 and CDR2 sequences are MNHEY and SVGAGI. CDR3 in DNA: TGTGCCAGCAGCCGCACGACAGGGTTAAGCTACGAGCAGTACTTC. Translating gives CASSRTTGLSYEQYF.

Written as DNA, the CDR3 is TGTGCCAGCAGTCAGGGGACGGGAGGGGGGACCCAGTACTTC. This translates into CASSQGTGGGTQYF. The chain uses TRBV2 and TRBJ2-5; 8 nucleotides match TRBD2. This CDR3 is built from 14 residues. Per the germline V gene, CDR1 is SNHLY and CDR2 is FYNNEI. The V gene end was trimmed by 5 bases and the J gene end by 7 bases; junction bases not matched to a gene: 9.

The rearrangement joins TRBV5-1 to TRBJ2-5; TRBD2 aligns across 13 bases. CDR1 SGHRS and CDR2 YFSETQ come from the germline V gene. V lost 4 bases, J lost 5 bases, and 14 bases stayed unmatched. The CDR3 has 18 amino acids. The CDR3 here is CASSQPTRTSGSGETQYF. The CDR3 DNA reads TGCGCCAGCAGCCAACCTACTCGGACTAGCGGGAGTGGGGAGACCCAGTACTTC.

This chain links TRBV9 with TRBJ1-1, with 8 bases matching TRBD1. The CDR3 is 15 amino acids. Per the germline V gene, CDR1 is SGDLS and CDR2 is YYNGEE. V was clipped by 0 bases and J by 13 bases; unmatched bases: 14. The CDR3 DNA is TGTGCCAGCAGCGTAGCAGCCGATATTGACAGGGGCAGTTTCTTT. This codes for CASSVAADIDRGSFF.

J is TRBJ1-1 and V is TRBV19, with TRBD1 matching 10 bases. Germline V gene lookup returns CDR1 LNHDA and CDR2 SQIVND (reference sequence). The CDR3 sequence is 15 residues long. V shed 4 bases and J 6 bases; nucleotides not matched to a gene: 8. The CDR3 DNA follows: TGTGCCAGTAGTACAAACGGACAGGGGGTCGCTGAAGCTTTCTTT. It yields the protein CASSTNGQGVAEAFF.

V is TRBV4-3 and J is TRBJ2-7; D perhaps matches TRBD1 (6 bases). Germline CDR1 reads LGHNA; CDR2 reads YSLEER. This CDR3 has 15 amino acids. The V end was cut by 3 bases, the J end by 2 bases, with 14 bases between. The CDR3 bases are TGCGCCAGCAGCCAGACCCGGGACACCACCTACGAGCAGTACTTC. Its protein is CASSQTRDTTYEQYF.

The chain joins TRBV20-1 to TRBJ2-5; D is uncertain. From germline, CDR1 is DFQATT and CDR2 SNEGSKA (reference sequence). Trimming took 5 bases from V and 2 from J, leaving 6 bases between them. The CDR3 sequence is 11 residues long. CDR3 region: CSAQMQETQYF. The CDR3 DNA reads as TGCAGTGCTCAGATGCAAGAGACCCAGTACTTC.

The chain employs TRBV27 and TRBJ1-2; the D gene is possibly TRBD1 (5 bases). CDR1 MNHEY and CDR2 SMNVEV come from the germline V gene (reference sequence). The CDR3 totals 16 residues. The V end lost 5 bases, the J end lost 1 base, and 17 bases lay between the germline ends. In DNA, the CDR3 is TGTGCCAGCAGTAAATGGGGGGGGTGGGTTAACTATGGCTACACCTTC. Residues: CASSKWGGWVNYGYTF.

The gene calls are TRBV23-1 and TRBJ1-5; TRBD1 might be the D (5 bases). TRBV23-1 is sorted into the ORF group, with uncertain function. Between the trimmed V and J ends, which lost 2 bases and 4 bases, there was a span of 12 bases. The CDR3 loop spans 15 amino acids. Here the CDR3 DNA reads TGCGCCAGCAGTCAAAGGGAGGACAAAAATCAGCCCCAGCATTTT. Its translation is CASSQREDKNQPQHF.

This CDR3 reads CASRPATSGEETQYF. The CDR3 region has the DNA TGTGCCAGCAGACCAGCGACTAGCGGAGAAGAGACCCAGTACTTC. This rearrangement joins TRBV7-2 to TRBJ2-5; 9 bases match TRBD2. The CDR3 is made up of 15 amino acids. Germline assignment: CDR1 SGHTA and CDR2 FQGNSA. Losses at the gene ends were 6 bases for V and 3 bases for J; bases not matched to a gene: 8.

This CDR3 is CASSMQTGLSGANVLTF. For the CDR3, the DNA is TGCGCCAGCAGCATGCAGACAGGTCTCTCTGGGGCCAACGTCCTGACTTTC. V usage is TRBV5-1 and J usage is TRBJ2-6, with D maybe TRBD1 (6 bases). Deletions cut 4 bases from V and 0 bases from J, with 14 bases between. The CDR3 loop spans 17 amino acids. CDR1 is SGHRS and CDR2 is YFSETQ in the germline V gene.

CDR3 protein: CACEGGETYEQYF. In nucleotides, the CDR3 is TGTGCCTGTGAAGGGGGCGAAACCTACGAGCAGTACTTC. The chain is built from TRBV30 and TRBJ2-7; TRBD1 matches at 7 bases. This CDR3 has 13 residues. V was clipped by 6 bases and J by 2 bases; unmatched bases: 7. Germline V gives CDR1 GTSNPN, CDR2 SVGIG (reference sequence).

The chain joins TRBV4-3 to TRBJ2-5; the D gene is possibly TRBD1 (5 bases). Germline V lookup: CDR1 LGHNA, CDR2 YSLEER. Trimming took 5 bases from V and 5 from J, leaving 18 bases between them. There are 15 residues in the CDR3. DNA for the CDR3: TGCGCCAGCAGCTCCAAGAAAGGGGTTGGTGAGACCCAGTACTTC. It is translated as CASSSKKGVGETQYF.